Listed here are 17 T cell receptor beta chains from one sample, sequenced in a study of human T cells and chemical hapten exposure. Time point here: patch test 2, 6 weeks after DPC sensitization. Treatment indicated: therapeutic diphenylcyclopropenone sensitization with weekly scalp DPC. Via MiXCR, TCRdb re-called the RACE reads, giving one row per CDR3 protein. There are 120,000 to 150,000 distinct CDR3 sequences in the sample; 10% to 15% occur only once, and about 1.4% lies in the top ten. The sequencing used whole blood, collected in connection with sensitization to the hapten diphenylcyclopropenone (DPC). These receptors originate from a woman aged 45-65 years with alopecia areata. Some clones in this sample may be carry-over from other donors' samples.

In this sample, this clonotype turned up many times. The chain is built from TRBV5-8 and TRBJ1-5; no firm D call. The CDR3 is 12 residues long. Germline CDR1 is SGHTS and CDR2 is YDEGEE. V lost 1 base to trimming and J lost 7 bases, with 6 bases between them. The CDR3 DNA is TGTGCCAGCAGCTTGTTCGACCAGCCCCAGCATTTT. This codes for CASSLFDQPQHF.

The chain joins TRBV6-5 to TRBJ1-2, with 11 bases matching TRBD1. With 4 bases clipped from V and 7 bases from J, the junction kept 2 bases outside the gene matches. CDR3 size: 13 residues. CDR1 is MNHEY and CDR2 is SVGAGI in the germline V gene. CDR3 nucleotide sequence: TGTGCCAGCAGTTGGACAGGGGGCTCTGGCTACACCTTC. It translates to CASSWTGGSGYTF.

This clonotype came up many times. CDR3 nucleotide sequence: TGTGCCAGCAGCGTAGGGACTAGCGGGATATTCTCCTACGAGCAGTACTTC. Protein: CASSVGTSGIFSYEQYF. The J gene is TRBJ2-7, the V gene TRBV9; TRBD2 matches at 12 bases. This CDR3 has 17 amino acids. V shed 0 bases and J 0 bases; nucleotides not matched to a gene: 4. CDR1 and CDR2 from the germline V gene are SGDLS and YYNGEE. Full variable domain (missing parts from reference TRBV9 and TRBJ2-7): DSGVTQTPKHLITATGQRVTLRCSPRSGDLSVYWYQQSLDQGLQFLIQYYNGEERAKGNILERFSAQQFPDLHSELNLSSLELGDSALYFCASSVGTSGIFSYEQYFGPGTRLTVT.

This clonotype was seen at least ten times. The chain joins TRBV12-3 or TRBV12-4 to TRBJ1-4; the D is unclear. This CDR3 has 14 amino acids. V was clipped by 5 bases and J by 3 bases, with 10 bases between them. This CDR3 reads CASSPSGANEKLFF. For the CDR3, the DNA is TGTGCCAGCAGTCCATCGGGTGCTAATGAAAAACTGTTTTTT.

The DNA for the CDR3 is TGTGCCAGCTCACCACCTAGGGGGTCGAACACTGAAGCTTTCTTT. Protein product: CASSPPRGSNTEAFF. V gene TRBV18 combines with J gene TRBJ1-1; possibly TRBD1 for D (6 bases). The CDR3 totals 15 residues. Germline loops: CDR1 KGHSH, CDR2 LQKENI. Trimming removed 0 bases at V and 1 base at J, with 9 bases between.

This clonotype appeared a few times. The V call is TRBV2, the J call TRBJ2-3, with D unclear. The germline CDR1 and CDR2 sequences are SNHLY and FYNNEI. The CDR3 spans 14 residues. V lost 3 bases and J 5 bases, leaving 12 bases between the germline ends. CDR3 DNA sequence: TGTGCCAGCAGTGACAATTCCTATGTAGATACGCAGTATTTT. This sequence encodes CASSDNSYVDTQYF.

This clonotype occurred once. The V call is TRBV10-1, the J call TRBJ2-7; 7 nucleotides align to TRBD1. Per the germline V gene, CDR1 is WNHNN and CDR2 is SYGVQD (reference sequence). With 9 bases clipped from V and 5 bases from J, the junction kept 19 bases outside the gene matches. The CDR3 contains 16 residues. The CDR3 DNA reads as TGCGCCAGTTCCGATCAACAGGGGTTTTCTCTCGACGAGCAGTACTTC. It is translated as CASSDQQGFSLDEQYF.

In this sample, this clonotype turned up a few times. The chain uses TRBV10-3 and TRBJ2-3; TRBD2 matches at 8 bases. Looked up from germline, CDR1 is ENHRY and CDR2 is SYGVKD. The CDR3 is 18 residues long. V dropped 2 bases and J dropped 1; count of bases not matched to a gene: 11. CDR3 nucleotides: TGTGCCATCAGTGAGCCCACGGGGGGGCGAGTGGGCACAGATACGCAGTATTTT. As protein: CAISEPTGGRVGTDTQYF.

This clonotype was seen a handful of times. CDR3 sequence (DNA): TGTGCCAGCAGTGAAGACGGTAGGGGGACCCAGTACTTC. Protein product: CASSEDGRGTQYF. This rearrangement joins TRBV2 to TRBJ2-5, with D possibly being TRBD1 (5 bases). V shed 1 base and J shed 7 bases, with 10 bases lying between them. Germline assignment: CDR1 SNHLY and CDR2 FYNNEI. CDR3 length: 13 amino acids.

At least ten counts were recorded for this clonotype. This rearrangement joins TRBV6-2 or TRBV6-3 to TRBJ1-3; D is possibly TRBD1 (6 bases). The CDR3 spans 16 residues. Trimming removed 6 bases at V and 4 bases at J, with 19 bases between. Germline assignment: CDR1 MNHEY and CDR2 SVGEGT. CDR3 coding DNA: TGTGCCAGCAGCAACGCCGGGACACAATTAGGAAACACCATATATTTT. Its protein is CASSNAGTQLGNTIYF.

The rearrangement joins TRBV5-4 to TRBJ2-7; tentative D call: TRBD1 (6 bases). Trimming left V 4 bases short and J 3 bases short, with 20 bases between. The germline gives CDR1 SGHNT, CDR2 YYREEE (reference sequence). The CDR3 runs 16 residues. The DNA for the CDR3 is TGTGCCAGCAGCCCGACCCAGGGGCTACTCGTCTACGAGCAGTACTTC. Translated, it gives CASSPTQGLLVYEQYF.

The J gene is TRBJ2-7, the V gene TRBV27; D may match TRBD1 or TRBD2 (5 bases each). The V gene lost 2 bases and the J gene lost 5 bases, with 16 bases spanning the gap. The CDR3 loop spans 15 amino acids. The germline V gene encodes CDR1 MNHEY and CDR2 SMNVEV (reference sequence). CDR3 loop: CASSLEGLGGDEQYF. The CDR3 DNA follows: TGTGCCAGCAGTTTAGAGGGGCTCGGCGGCGACGAGCAGTACTTC.

The chain is built from TRBV20-1 and TRBJ1-1; TRBD1 matches 7 bases. J gave up 0 bases and V 0 bases, and 7 bases lay outside the gene matches. Germline V gene lookup returns CDR1 DFQATT and CDR2 SNEGSKA (reference sequence). The CDR3 extends over 16 amino acids. The CDR3 loop reads CSARDLRGQLNTEAFF. The CDR3 nucleotides read TGCAGTGCTAGAGATCTGAGGGGACAGTTGAACACTGAAGCTTTCTTT.

This clonotype was recorded a few times. The genes are TRBV6-2 or TRBV6-3 and TRBJ1-1; D may be TRBD1 (5 bases). The V and J ends lost 7 bases and 6 bases respectively, with 15 bases between them. Germline V gene sequence: CDR1 MNHEY, CDR2 SVGEGT. This CDR3 contains 13 residues. CDR3 nucleotide sequence: TGTGCCAGCATCCGTGGGGCTGGCGCTGAAGCTTTCTTT. It specifies CASIRGAGAEAFF.

This clonotype was seen ten or more times. The V gene is TRBV27, the J gene TRBJ2-1, with 7 bases that match TRBD1. Trimming cost V 2 bases and J 3 bases; bases outside gene matches: 4. This CDR3 has 15 amino acids. In germline, CDR1 is MNHEY, CDR2 SMNVEV (reference sequence). Here the CDR3 reads CASSLRGTVYNEQFF. Here the CDR3 DNA reads TGTGCCAGCAGTTTACGTGGGACAGTCTACAATGAGCAGTTCTTC.

The rearrangement uses TRBV27 and TRBJ1-1; D call uncertain. Germline CDR1 MNHEY, CDR2 SMNVEV (reference sequence). Trimming cost V 5 bases and J 7 bases, with 17 bases left between them. CDR3 length: 14 amino acids. Written as DNA, the CDR3 is TGTGCCAGCAGTCCCCCCCCGCAGCGACTTGAAGCTTTCTTT. Protein: CASSPPPQRLEAFF.

This clonotype was seen many times. J is TRBJ2-7 and V is TRBV5-1; D may be TRBD1 or TRBD2 (5 bases each). V shed 0 bases and J shed 0 bases, with 13 bases lying between them. The germline V gene has CDR1 SGHRS and CDR2 YFSETQ. The CDR3 loop spans 16 amino acids. The CDR3 region is CASSLGPGLSSYEQYF. CDR3 coding DNA: TGCGCCAGCAGCTTGGGGCCGGGGCTCAGCTCCTACGAGCAGTACTTC.